A selection of T cell receptor beta chains follows, all from one sample in a study of shared clonotypes between healthy human individuals. Sequencing used immunoSEQ multiplex PCR; TCRdb keeps in-frame clones, though not all of them. The profile shows roughly 770,000 clones, 90% to 98% of them singletons. The source material was naive CD8+ T cells sorted from blood. The receptors were gathered from a man between 25 and 39 years old in good health. CDR3s include the opening cysteine and the closing phenylalanine or tryptophan. The D gene is left open where the match is weak. Expanded clones get a size class; other rows say once, few or many, or leave the size out.

v_gene	j_gene	len	d_gene	abundance	CDR3nt	CDR3aa
TRBV7-8	TRBJ2-7	15	TRBD1	.	TGTGCCAGCAGCGGTAGACAGGGGGTCTCCTACGAGCAGTACTTC	CASSGRQGVSYEQYF
TRBV19	TRBJ2-6	16	.	.	TGTGCCAGTAGTGCTTACCTGAATGGTGGGGCCAACGTCCTGACTTTC	CASSAYLNGGANVLTF
TRBV29-1	TRBJ2-7	11	.	.	TGCAGCGTTCCAGGTCCCTACGAGCAGTACTTC	CSVPGPYEQYF
TRBV29-1	TRBJ1-1	8	.	.	TGCAGCGTTGCCCAGGCTTTCTTT	CSVAQAFF
TRBV27	TRBJ2-7	15	.	.	TGTGCCAGCAGTTTATCCGGGACGGCTTTCTACGAGCAGTACTTC	CASSLSGTAFYEQYF
TRBV29-1	TRBJ2-7	15	TRBD1	.	TGCAGCGCCGGGCTGGGACAGCTAAGCTCCTACGAGCAGTACTTC	CSAGLGQLSSYEQYF
TRBV7-9	TRBJ1-1	15	TRBD1	.	TGTGCCAGCAGCTCCCGGACAGGGGGCCGGACTGAAGCTTTCTTT	CASSSRTGGRTEAFF
TRBV28	TRBJ2-1	16	TRBD2	once	TGTGCCAGCAGTGGGACTAGTTTCCGCGAAAACAATGAGCAGTTCTTC	CASSGTSFRENNEQFF
TRBV10-2	TRBJ2-7	16	TRBD2	.	TGCGCCAGCAGTAGCCCGGGGGGGGCGTTACGAGCCGAGCAGTACTTC	CASSSPGGALRAEQYF
TRBV20-1	TRBJ2-2	11	.	.	TGCAGTGCTAGCGAGGGGGGCGAGCTGTTTTTT	CSASEGGELFF
TRBV11-2	TRBJ2-2	16	TRBD1	.	TGTGCCAGCAGGACCGCGCGACAGGGATCCCCCGGGGAGCTGTTTTTT	CASRTARQGSPGELFF
TRBV18	TRBJ1-1	13	.	.	TGTGCCAGCTCACCAATAAAGAACACTGAAGCTTTCTTT	CASSPIKNTEAFF
TRBV7-9	TRBJ2-1	14	.	.	TGTGCCAGCAGCAAGGACAGCTCCTACAATGAGCAGTTCTTC	CASSKDSSYNEQFF
TRBV5-1	TRBJ2-7	14	TRBD1	.	TGCGCCAGCAGCTTGGTAGGACAGGGGGTCGAGCAGTACTTC	CASSLVGQGVEQYF
TRBV10-1	TRBJ2-3	18	.	.	TGCGCCAGCACCGCGCCGGGCCGTTTCGTCCCCCACACAGATACGCAGTATTTT	CASTAPGRFVPHTDTQYF
TRBV27	TRBJ2-7	14	TRBD1	.	TGTGCCAGCAGTCCGGACAGGGTGGGTTACGAGCAGTACTTC	CASSPDRVGYEQYF
TRBV7-2	TRBJ2-7	14	.	many	TGTGCCAGCAGCTTCACAGGCCGTCGCGACGAGCAGTACTTC	CASSFTGRRDEQYF
TRBV7-8	TRBJ2-7	17	TRBD2	.	TGTGCCAGCAGACCCTATCGTGGTAGCGGGAGTGATTACGAGCAGTACTTC	CASRPYRGSGSDYEQYF
TRBV7-9	TRBJ1-2	15	.	.	TGTGCCAGCAGCTTAGTGCGAGTTGAAGGGTATGGCTACACCTTC	CASSLVRVEGYGYTF
TRBV27	TRBJ2-5	16	TRBD2	.	TGTGCCAGCAGCAGACTAGCGGGGGGACGCCAAGAGACCCAGTACTTC	CASSRLAGGRQETQYF
TRBV21-1	TRBJ2-2	16	.	once	TGTGCCAGCAGCAAAAGGACTGGGGTGGACACCGGGGAGCTGTTTTTT	CASSKRTGVDTGELFF
TRBV11-2	TRBJ2-1	16	.	once	TGTGCCAGCAGCTTAGCTTTGAGGCGCTCCTACAATGAGCAGTTCTTC	CASSLALRRSYNEQFF
TRBV11-2	TRBJ2-5	13	.	.	TGTGCCAGCAGCTTAGAGGTTGGGGAGACCCAGTACTTC	CASSLEVGETQYF
TRBV9	TRBJ2-3	14	TRBD2	.	TGTGCCAGCAGCGTAGGCGGGAGTGCCGATACGCAGTATTTT	CASSVGGSADTQYF
TRBV19	TRBJ1-5	15	.	.	TGTGCCAGTAGTATTCGTCAGTATAGCAATCAGCCCCAGCATTTT	CASSIRQYSNQPQHF
TRBV7-9	TRBJ2-2	15	.	.	TGTGCCAGCAGCTTAGCGCCGGGAGACGCCGGGGAGCTGTTTTTT	CASSLAPGDAGELFF
TRBV7-6	TRBJ1-1	14	.	.	TGTGCCAGCAGCTTAGGACAGTTGAACACTGAAGCTTTCTTT	CASSLGQLNTEAFF
TRBV29-1	TRBJ2-1	13	TRBD2	.	TGCAGCGTTGGGACTAGCGGATACAATGAGCAGTTCTTC	CSVGTSGYNEQFF
TRBV13	TRBJ2-3	13	.	once	TGTGCCAGCACCTTGGACAGCACAGATACGCAGTATTTT	CASTLDSTDTQYF
TRBV5-1	TRBJ2-7	14	TRBD1	.	TGCGCCAGCAGCGTGCAGGGGGTTCCCTACGAGCAGTACTTC	CASSVQGVPYEQYF
TRBV27	TRBJ1-5	13	.	.	TGTGCCAGCAGTTTTTACCGCAATCAGCCCCAGCATTTT	CASSFYRNQPQHF
TRBV27	TRBJ2-7	16	.	.	TGTGCCAGCAGTTTATCGTCGGCAGGCCTCTCCTACGAGCAGTACTTC	CASSLSSAGLSYEQYF
TRBV27	TRBJ1-2	13	.	.	TGTGCCAGCAGGAGCGGGACAAACTATGGCTACACCTTC	CASRSGTNYGYTF
TRBV7-6	TRBJ1-2	17	.	.	TGTGCCAGCAGCTTAGACGCCATCGCCACAGGGCTCTATGGCTACACCTTC	CASSLDAIATGLYGYTF
TRBV14	TRBJ1-2	14	.	.	TGTGCCAGCAGCCAGGACAGCAGGAACTATGGCTACACCTTC	CASSQDSRNYGYTF
TRBV4-1	TRBJ2-7	14	.	.	TGCGCCAGCAGCCAGGTGACAGGAACCTACGAGCAGTACTTC	CASSQVTGTYEQYF
TRBV6-1	TRBJ2-4	13	TRBD1	.	TGTGCCAGCAGTGATGGACAGGGAAACATTCAGTACTTC	CASSDGQGNIQYF
TRBV4-1	TRBJ2-3	14	.	.	TGCGCCAGCAGCCAAGAGGCAGGGACAGATACGCAGTATTTT	CASSQEAGTDTQYF
TRBV11-2	TRBJ2-1	16	TRBD2	.	TGTGCCAGCAGCACGATTAGCGGGAGCTCCTACAATGAGCAGTTCTTC	CASSTISGSSYNEQFF
TRBV6-5	TRBJ1-2	13	TRBD1	.	TGTGCCAGCAGTTACTCAGGGGGCTCTGGCTACACCTTC	CASSYSGGSGYTF
TRBV11-2	TRBJ1-4	12	.	once	TGTGCCAGCAGCTTAGTGGGAGAAAAACTGTTTTTT	CASSLVGEKLFF